The source of this TCR beta chain is a study of blood T cell repertoires in COVID-19. Study-level information: Sites across the United States, Italy and Spain contributed samples from acute and convalescent COVID-19. The analysed material was cDNA or gDNA that came from T cells, B-cell-depleted T cells, or PBMCs.

As handled by the study authors: The authors estimated nucleated cell counts from reference gene primer amplification. Assay: immunoSEQ multiplex PCR; the TCRdb copy retains only in-frame clones and omits some. V, J and clone size reflect that table, while D and trimming were determined from the DNA. This sample has 200,000 to 250,000 clones, with 84% found just once. Germline V gene data show CDR1 as MRHNA and CDR2 as SNTAGT. Trimming stripped 2 bases from V and 0 bases from J, with 8 bases between. The CDR3 has 15 amino acids. This clone was counted a single time. This sequence was found in a woman aged 25 to 39 who had recovered from COVID-19. The rearrangement uses TRBV6-4 and TRBJ1-5; D is uncertain. Sequenced sample: peripheral blood. CDR3 loop: CASSDPSISNQPQHF. The CDR3 region has the DNA TGTGCCAGCAGTGACCCTAGTATTAGCAATCAGCCCCAGCATTTT.